The T cell receptor (beta chain) under discussion was sequenced for a study of Ad26.COV2.S vaccination and SARS-CoV-2 variants. Regarding the study as a whole: Post-vaccination spike-specific CD8+ and CD4+ T cell responses reportedly had substantial breadth.

Per the germline V gene, CDR1 is SGHTA and CDR2 is FQGNSA. Trimming took 3 bases from V and 9 from J, leaving 12 bases between them. The CDR3 has 14 amino acids. About this clone: Its cognate antigen is unknown.

Sequencing used immunoSEQ multiplex PCR; TCRdb keeps in-frame clones, though not all of them. This sample yields about 410,000 clones, of which about 90% are seen a single time; more than 1.5% belongs to the top ten. The treatment: over 15 received Ad26.COV2.S at low or high dose, single or two shots; several received placebo; per-sample allocation not given. Day 63 after the first vaccine or placebo injection was the time point for sampling. This clonotype originated in a person aged 18-60 years who received the Ad26.COV2.S COVID-19 vaccine or a placebo. The input for sequencing was peripheral blood, taken in a trial of Ad26.COV2.S vaccine versus placebo. V usage is TRBV7-2 and J usage is TRBJ1-6, with D possibly TRBD1 on 5 matching bases. CDR3 region: CASSFGRGGSPLHF. CDR3 bases: TGTGCCAGCAGCTTTGGGAGGGGAGGTTCACCCCTCCACTTT.